This T cell receptor (beta chain) was sequenced in a study of blood T cell repertoires in COVID-19. Study background: PBMCs, B-cell-depleted T cells, or T cells were the source of the cDNA or gDNA that made up the material.

Assay: immunoSEQ multiplex PCR; the TCRdb copy retains only in-frame clones and omits some. The repertoire holds approximately 290,000 clones, with under 85% as singletons. CDR3 length: 15 amino acids. V lost 6 bases and J lost 2; bases outside the gene matches: 7. CDR1 is KGHSH and CDR2 is LQKENI in the germline V gene. The receptor was derived from a human donor with COVID-19, enrolled during active disease. The donor label of this sample is uncertain. V is TRBV18 and J is TRBJ1-5, with TRBD1 identical over 7 bases. Input material: peripheral blood. CDR3 DNA sequence: TGTGCCAGCTCGGGTACAGGGGATGGCAATCAGCCCCAGCATTTT. Translation gives CASSGTGDGNQPQHF.